The T cell receptor (beta chain) under discussion was sequenced for a study of post-analysis software for immune sequencing data. Trimming left V 4 bases short and J 5 bases short, with 14 bases between. The CDR3 length is 14 residues. CDR1 and CDR2 from the germline V gene are SEHNR and FQNEAQ (reference sequence). Points on this clonotype: Its antigen is still unknown.

General observations from the study: Comparison of patients with controls showed 4 to 6 TRBV segments more frequent in patients, TRBV5-6, TRBV5-1 and TRBV20-1 among them. Normalized Chao1 diversity was significantly reduced in patients versus controls.

Included in the TCR beta cDNA libraries were unique molecular identifiers. In TCRdb, the PCR reads were re-called with MiXCR into one record per CDR3 protein. This table holds roughly 800,000 distinct CDR3 sequences, roughly 27% found once. The specimen was blood. The V call is TRBV7-9, the J call TRBJ1-1, with D perhaps TRBD1 (6 bases). The clonotype was recovered from a girl aged 5-17 years with multiple sclerosis. CDR3 sequence: CASSSFQGKTEAFF. The CDR3 nucleotides read TGTGCCAGCAGCTCGTTCCAGGGGAAAACTGAAGCTTTCTTT.